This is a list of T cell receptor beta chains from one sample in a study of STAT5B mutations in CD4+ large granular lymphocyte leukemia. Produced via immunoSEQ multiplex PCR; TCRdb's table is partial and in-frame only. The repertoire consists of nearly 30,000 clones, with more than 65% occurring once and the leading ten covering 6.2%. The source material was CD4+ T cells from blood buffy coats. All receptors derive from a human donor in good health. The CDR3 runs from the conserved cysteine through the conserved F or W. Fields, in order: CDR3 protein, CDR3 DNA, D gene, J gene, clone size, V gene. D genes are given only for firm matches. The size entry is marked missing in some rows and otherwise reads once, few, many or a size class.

CASSWGGTGASYEQYF TGTGCCAGCAGCTGGGGGGGGACAGGGGCATCCTACGAGCAGTACTTC TRBD1 TRBJ2-7 once TRBV5-6
CASSVGGIRNEQFF TGTGCCAGCAGCGTAGGGGGAATTCGTAATGAGCAGTTCTTC - TRBJ2-1 - TRBV9
CASSYRAGLYNEQFF TGCGCCAGCAGCTACAGGGCAGGTTTATACAATGAGCAGTTCTTC - TRBJ2-1 once TRBV5-1
CASRPGGTDNSPLHF TGTGCCAGCAGACCGGGGGGGACAGATAATTCACCCCTCCACTTT TRBD1 TRBJ1-6 - TRBV9
CASSPRSTRDEQFF TGTGCCAGCAGCCCCCGGTCGACTCGGGATGAGCAGTTCTTC - TRBJ2-1 - TRBV9
CASSSLEGAHNEQFF TGCGCCAGCAGCTCCCTCGAGGGGGCCCACAATGAGCAGTTCTTC TRBD1 TRBJ2-1 - TRBV5-1
CASSVGQGDNQPQHF TGTGCCAGCAGCGTAGGGCAGGGGGACAATCAGCCCCAGCATTTT TRBD1 TRBJ1-5 - TRBV9
CASSPVAGGQETQYF TGTGCCAGCAGCCCGGTGGCAGGGGGACAAGAGACCCAGTACTTC TRBD1 TRBJ2-5 once TRBV7-9
CASSQVWNSNQPQHF TGCGCCAGCAGCCAAGTATGGAATAGCAATCAGCCCCAGCATTTT - TRBJ1-5 - TRBV4-3
CASSPLGQGDTEAFF TGTGCCAGCAGCCCCCTAGGACAGGGAGACACTGAAGCTTTCTTT TRBD1 TRBJ1-1 - TRBV6-5
CASTLFNEQFF TGTGCCAGCACCCTCTTCAATGAGCAGTTCTTC - TRBJ2-1 few TRBV5-4
CASSPVRLAKNIQYF TGTGCCAGCTCCCCAGTCCGTCTAGCCAAAAACATTCAGTACTTC - TRBJ2-4 - TRBV6-5
CASSRDVGATGELFF TGTGCCAGCAGCCGTGACGTGGGGGCAACCGGGGAGCTGTTTTTT - TRBJ2-2 - TRBV11-3
CASSQPGGTTYNEQFF TGCGCCAGCAGCCAACCCGGGGGGACGACCTACAATGAGCAGTTCTTC TRBD2 TRBJ2-1 - TRBV4-3
CATSRARDGTEAFF TGTGCCACCAGCAGAGCCCGGGATGGCACTGAAGCTTTCTTT - TRBJ1-1 - TRBV15
CASSSPPDTQYF TGTGCCAGCAGTTCCCCCCCAGATACGCAGTATTTT - TRBJ2-3 - TRBV27
CASSLTSGPQERTQYF TGTGCCAGCAGCTTGACTTCAGGTCCTCAAGAGAGGACCCAGTACTTC - TRBJ2-5 - TRBV5-4
CSVESPGELFF TGCAGCGTTGAATCCCCCGGGGAGCTGTTTTTT - TRBJ2-2 - TRBV29-1
CASSMQIRETFF TGTGCCAGTAGTATGCAGATCCGCGAGACTTTCTTT - TRBJ1-1 once TRBV19
CASSDGTSGGPAIGQFF TGTGCCAGCAGTGATGGGACTAGCGGGGGCCCCGCAATCGGGCAGTTCTTC TRBD2 TRBJ2-1 once TRBV5-4
CASRARQGTDYGYTF TGTGCCAGCAGGGCGAGACAGGGGACGGACTATGGCTACACCTTC TRBD1 TRBJ1-2 - TRBV5-8
CASSLTPGGYGYTF TGCGCCAGCAGCTTGACTCCCGGAGGCTATGGCTACACCTTC - TRBJ1-2 - TRBV5-1
CAISERSGRGGYTF TGTGCCATCAGTGAACGTTCGGGCAGGGGTGGCTACACCTTC - TRBJ1-2 few TRBV10-3
CASSPRTVYNEQFF TGTGCCAGTAGTCCCAGGACAGTTTACAATGAGCAGTTCTTC - TRBJ2-1 - TRBV19
CSVAENYEQYF TGCAGCGTTGCAGAGAACTACGAGCAGTACTTC - TRBJ2-7 - TRBV29-1
CASSLSGTPAKTQYF TGTGCCAGTAGCCTAAGCGGGACCCCTGCCAAGACCCAGTACTTC TRBD2 TRBJ2-5 - TRBV19
CASSPRGLSNQPQHF TGTGCCAGCAGCCCGAGGGGTTTAAGCAATCAGCCCCAGCATTTT - TRBJ1-5 - TRBV6-6
CASSDYGQGNEKLFF TGTGCCAGCAGTGATTACGGACAGGGGAATGAAAAACTGTTTTTT TRBD1 TRBJ1-4 - TRBV25-1
CASSEQDGYTF TGTGCCAGCAGTGAACAGGATGGCTACACCTTC - TRBJ1-2 - TRBV6-1
CASSPTSGGFQETQYF TGTGCCAGCAGCCCGACTAGCGGGGGATTCCAAGAGACCCAGTACTTC TRBD2 TRBJ2-5 - TRBV4-2
CAISESPTGRGSPLHF TGTGCCATCAGTGAGTCCCCGACAGGGAGGGGTTCACCCCTCCACTTT TRBD1 TRBJ1-6 - TRBV10-3
CASSQGVDSGRYNSPLHF TGCGCCAGCAGCCAGGGGGTTGACTCGGGACGGTATAATTCACCCCTCCACTTT TRBD1 TRBJ1-6 - TRBV5-1
CASSPRQGSYNEQFF TGTGCCAGCAGCCCTAGACAGGGCTCCTACAATGAGCAGTTCTTC TRBD1 TRBJ2-1 once TRBV11-3
CASSNSCATNEKLFF TGTGCCAGCAGCAATTCTTGTGCAACTAATGAAAAACTGTTTTTT - TRBJ1-4 - TRBV21-1
CASSLGGPETQYF TGTGCCAGCAGCTTAGGCGGGCCTGAGACCCAGTACTTC - TRBJ2-5 once TRBV7-2